These 25 T cell receptor beta chains originate from one sample sequenced in a study of T cells in tuberculosis. Thawed, overnight-rested PBMC were stained with GMM-loaded CD1B tetramer, viability dye and anti-CD3, then sorted. C32 glucose monomycolate from Rhodococcus equi was loaded onto the CD1B tetramers. The data were produced by immunoSEQ multiplex PCR, yet TCRdb's version contains in-frame clones alone and is incomplete. Among 80,000 to 90,000 clones listed, around 90% were seen once. The sequencing sample was made of CD1b-GMM tetramer-negative cells sorted from PBMCs. The origin of the receptors is an adult woman with latent tuberculosis.

The chain couples TRBV14 to TRBJ1-4, with TRBD1 matching 7 bases. The trim removed 3 bases at V and 6 bases at J, leaving 16 bases unmatched. The germline gives CDR1 SGHDN, CDR2 FVKESK. The length of the CDR3 is 18 residues. The CDR3: CASSHIFEPGQKDEKLFF. CDR3 sequence (DNA): TGTGCCAGCAGCCACATCTTCGAACCGGGACAGAAGGATGAAAAACTGTTTTTT.

The V gene is TRBV7-9, the J gene TRBJ1-5, with a tentative D call TRBD1 (5 bases). Germline CDR1 reads SEHNR; CDR2 reads FQNEAQ (reference sequence). Trimming pared 1 base from V and 7 bases from J, leaving 11 bases between. This CDR3 is built from 14 residues. The CDR3 DNA is TGTGCCAGCAGCTTAGAAGGGGAGGGCCAGCCCCAGCATTTT. It translates to CASSLEGEGQPQHF. Combining the CDR3 with reference TRBV7-9 and TRBJ1-5 gives the whole variable domain DTGVSQNPRHKITKRGQNVTFRCDPISEHNRLYWYRQTLGQGPEFLTYFQNEAQLEKSRLLSDRFSAERPKGSFSTLEIQRTEQGDSAMYLCASSLEGEGQPQHFGDGTRLSIL.

The chain employs TRBV9 and TRBJ2-2; possible D gene TRBD2, 7 bases. This CDR3 region has 19 residues. Trimming left V 0 bases short and J 1 base short, with 19 bases between. The germline V gene encodes CDR1 SGDLS and CDR2 YYNGEE. Written as DNA, the CDR3 is TGTGCCAGCAGCGTAGAGCATGGGGGGGGGCCATTGAACACCGGGGAGCTGTTTTTT. Protein: CASSVEHGGGPLNTGELFF.

The chain joins TRBV5-1 to TRBJ2-5, with D unresolved. CDR1 and CDR2 (germline): SGHRS, YFSETQ. The V and J ends lost 2 bases and 1 base respectively, with 15 bases between them. The CDR3 covers 16 residues. The CDR3: CASSFPPGNSQETQYF. CDR3 DNA sequence: TGCGCCAGCAGCTTCCCCCCCGGTAACAGCCAAGAGACCCAGTACTTC.

The chain recombines TRBV6-1 with TRBJ1-2; 7 bases agree with TRBD1. Unmatched junction bases numbered 8, after V lost 8 bases and J lost 5 bases. The CDR3 is made up of 13 amino acids. Germline V gives CDR1 MNHNS, CDR2 SASEGT. The DNA for the CDR3 is TGTGCCAGCGCGACAGGGTTGGGTTATGGCTACACCTTC. Residues: CASATGLGYGYTF.

The chain is built from TRBV20-1 and TRBJ2-7; 9 bases agree with TRBD2. Trimming removed 6 bases from V and 7 bases from J; junction bases left unmatched: 4. The CDR3 totals 11 residues. CDR1 is DFQATT, CDR2 SNEGSKA, per germline (reference sequence). The CDR3 coding sequence is TGCAGTGCCCTAAGCGGGGGGGAGCAGTACGTC. It codes for CSALSGGEQYV.

The chain combines TRBV19 with TRBJ2-7; TRBD1 is a possible D gene (6 bases). Germline V CDR1 and CDR2: LNHDA, SQIVND (reference sequence). The CDR3 runs 13 residues. V was trimmed by 5 bases and J by 3 bases, leaving 11 bases between them. The CDR3 DNA is TGTGCCAGTAGTCTCGGACAGCTCTACGAGCAGTACTTC. Amino acid sequence: CASSLGQLYEQYF.

The chain links TRBV7-2 to TRBJ1-2; 8 positions agree with TRBD1. The junction had 8 bases not matched to a gene; V was cut back by 0 bases and J by 8 bases. This CDR3 contains 15 residues. The germline gives CDR1 SGHTA, CDR2 FQGNSA. CDR3 region: CASSLANRGDWGYTF. CDR3 nucleotides: TGTGCCAGCAGCTTAGCCAACAGGGGGGATTGGGGCTACACCTTC.

The chain joins TRBV27 to TRBJ2-1; possibly TRBD2 for D (6 bases). V was shortened by 3 bases and J by 4 bases, with 7 bases between the two germline ends. Germline V gene data show CDR1 as MNHEY and CDR2 as SMNVEV (reference sequence). The CDR3 is 13 residues long. The CDR3 DNA is TGTGCCAGCAGTTTGGAGGGATACAATGAGCAGTTCTTC. Translated: CASSLEGYNEQFF.

This chain links TRBV6-5 with TRBJ2-1, with D maybe TRBD1 (5 bases). Germline CDR1 reads MNHEY; CDR2 reads SVGAGI. V gave up 10 bases and J gave up 4 bases, with 20 bases separating them. The CDR3 has 15 residues. The CDR3 loop is CATSRPWGPYNEQFF. CDR3 nucleotide sequence: TGTGCCACCTCCCGGCCATGGGGCCCATACAATGAGCAGTTCTTC.

The chain is built from TRBV2 and TRBJ2-7, with D possibly being TRBD2 (7 bases). The CDR3 length is 13 residues. Germline V gene sequence: CDR1 SNHLY, CDR2 FYNNEI. V dropped 6 bases and J dropped 2 bases, with 11 bases sitting between them. This CDR3 is CASSSGGPYEQYF. The CDR3 nucleotides are TGTGCCAGCAGCTCGGGGGGCCCCTACGAGCAGTACTTC. The full variable domain, completed using reference TRBV2 and TRBJ2-7, is EPEVTQTPSHQVTQMGQEVILRCVPISNHLYFYWYRQILGQKVEFLVSFYNNEISEKSEIFDDQFSVERPDGSNFTLKIRSTKLEDSAMYFCASSSGGPYEQYFGPGTRLTVT.

This clone was picked up one time. The CDR3 loop is CSVARTDTQYF. In DNA form, the CDR3 reads TGCAGTGTAGCTCGGACAGATACGCAGTATTTT. This chain links TRBV20-1 with TRBJ2-3; D gene ambiguous. V shed 7 bases and J shed 3 bases, with 8 bases lying between them. CDR3 length: 11 residues. Germline CDR1 and CDR2: DFQATT and SNEGSKA (reference sequence).

Only one count was recorded for this clone. The V and J genes are TRBV19 and TRBJ1-2, with a possible D match to TRBD1 (5 bases). This CDR3 region has 14 residues. The V and J ends lost 5 bases and 7 bases respectively, with 17 bases between them. In germline, CDR1 is LNHDA, CDR2 SQIVND (reference sequence). The CDR3 bases are TGTGCCAGTAGTCCCGACCCCAGGGTCCGTGGCTACACCTTC. It codes for CASSPDPRVRGYTF.

This chain joins TRBV7-2 and TRBJ2-3; D unclear. V dropped 0 bases and J dropped 2 bases, with 12 bases sitting between them. There are 16 residues in the CDR3. From germline, CDR1 is SGHTA and CDR2 FQGNSA. The CDR3 spells CASSLAGFGPTDTQYF. The DNA for the CDR3 is TGTGCCAGCAGCTTAGCGGGCTTTGGTCCCACAGATACGCAGTATTTT.

The V and J genes are TRBV28 and TRBJ1-1, with D possibly matching TRBD1 (6 bases). CDR1 is MDHEN, CDR2 SYDVKM, per germline. The CDR3 sequence is 15 residues long. Trimming cost V 5 bases and J 5 bases, with 18 bases left between them. CDR3 region: CASSGGEGGRTEAFF. The CDR3 nucleotides are TGTGCCAGCAGTGGAGGGGAGGGGGGGAGGACTGAAGCTTTCTTT.

V and J are TRBV6-5 and TRBJ2-1, with 10 positions matching TRBD1. V trimming: 5 bases; J trimming: 8 bases; junction bases outside the gene matches: 6. Germline V gives CDR1 MNHEY, CDR2 SVGAGI. There are 14 residues in the CDR3. CDR3 DNA sequence: TGTGCCAGCAGTCCGGGACAGGGGCGGTATGAGCAGTTCTTC. This codes for CASSPGQGRYEQFF.

The rearrangement links TRBV5-1 to TRBJ1-3; 7 nucleotides agree with TRBD1. The CDR3 consists of 16 residues. V lost 4 bases, J lost 2 bases, and 9 bases stayed unmatched. In germline, CDR1 is SGHRS, CDR2 YFSETQ. In DNA form, the CDR3 reads TGCGCCAGCAGCCCAATCACAGGACAGGCTGGAAACACCATATATTTT. Its protein product is CASSPITGQAGNTIYF.

The CDR3 reads CASRQAGELFF. The CDR3, as DNA: TGTGCCAGCAGACAGGCCGGGGAGCTGTTTTTT. This rearrangement joins TRBV7-6 to TRBJ2-2; D possibly corresponds to TRBD1 (5 bases). Germline V gene data show CDR1 as SGHVS and CDR2 as FNYEAQ. The V end lost 6 bases, the J end lost 6 bases, and 5 bases lay between the germline ends. This CDR3 has 11 residues.

The chain joins TRBV27 to TRBJ2-2, with 11 bases matching TRBD1. Trimming cost V 6 bases and J 6 bases; bases outside gene matches: 9. The germline V gene has CDR1 MNHEY and CDR2 SMNVEV (reference sequence). This CDR3 is built from 16 residues. The CDR3 sequence: CASSQQGQGAAGELFF. The CDR3 region has the DNA TGTGCCAGCAGCCAACAAGGACAGGGGGCGGCCGGGGAGCTGTTTTTT.

The CDR3 protein is CASSGQGARRAEAFF. Written as DNA, the CDR3 is TGTGCCAGTAGTGGGCAGGGGGCGCGTAGAGCTGAAGCTTTCTTT. The gene calls are TRBV19 and TRBJ1-1; 8 nucleotides line up with TRBD1. Germline CDR1 and CDR2: LNHDA and SQIVND (reference sequence). V was pared by 5 bases and J by 6 bases, with 11 bases of the junction left unmatched. The CDR3 extends over 15 amino acids.

The V call is TRBV5-1, the J call TRBJ2-3; 9 nucleotides agree with TRBD2. This CDR3 has 17 amino acids. Germline CDR1 and CDR2: SGHRS and YFSETQ. The V and J ends lost 3 bases and 5 bases, in that order; junction bases with no gene match: 13. The chain's CDR3 is CASSYKVRGGQEDTQYF. In DNA form, the CDR3 reads TGCGCCAGCAGCTATAAGGTGCGGGGGGGCCAGGAAGATACGCAGTATTTT.

J is TRBJ1-5 and V is TRBV28; 8 nucleotides match TRBD1. The CDR3 covers 15 residues. Trimming removed 4 bases from V and 7 bases from J; junction bases left unmatched: 9. Germline-derived CDR1 and CDR2 are MDHEN and SYDVKM. The CDR3 is CASSSPTTGEQPQHF. The CDR3 DNA follows: TGTGCCAGCAGTTCCCCGACGACAGGGGAACAGCCCCAGCATTTT.

The chain links TRBV29-1 to TRBJ2-5, with TRBD2 as a possible D gene (5 bases). The CDR3 is made up of 15 amino acids. Trimming took 7 bases from V and 5 from J, leaving 23 bases between them. The germline V gene has CDR1 SQVTM and CDR2 ANQGSEA. This chain's CDR3 is CSAPRGTVPSETQYF. The CDR3, as DNA: TGCAGCGCCCCCCGGGGAACAGTTCCCTCGGAGACCCAGTACTTC.

The chain combines TRBV6-1 with TRBJ1-4, with D perhaps matching TRBD1 (5 bases). CDR1 and CDR2 from the germline V gene are MNHNS and SASEGT. The CDR3 sequence is 16 residues long. V lost 2 bases, J lost 8 bases, and 18 bases lay in between. DNA of the CDR3: TGTGCCAGCAGTGAAAAGGGGCCAGGGTTGGGGGAAAAACTGTTTTTT. Translation: CASSEKGPGLGEKLFF.

This chain's CDR3 is CASSLGGGAQETQYF. The CDR3 DNA is TGTGCCAGCAGCTTAGGCGGGGGGGCCCAAGAGACCCAGTACTTC. The chain joins TRBV13 to TRBJ2-5, with 8 bases identical to TRBD2. Germline values: CDR1 PRHDT, CDR2 FYEKMQ (reference sequence). This CDR3 region has 15 residues. J lost 1 base, V lost 0 bases, and 1 base had no gene match.